This TCR beta chain was observed in a study of T cell changes during pregnancy in multiple sclerosis. This CDR3 spans 13 amino acids. V lost 3 bases and J lost 0, with 4 bases in between. Germline loops: CDR1 MNHEY, CDR2 SMNVEV (reference sequence). This table comes from immunoSEQ multiplex PCR, and its TCRdb copy is limited to in-frame clones, with some not included. The sample includes 40,000 to 50,000 clones, about nine tenths of them seen just once. This sequence was found in a female donor with multiple sclerosis, enrolled in a pregnancy study. V and J are TRBV27 and TRBJ2-3; the D is unclear. Sequencing was performed on CD4+ T cells from peripheral blood mononuclear cells, taken before pregnancy. The CDR3 region has the DNA TGTGCCAGCAGTTTCGTCAGCACAGATACGCAGTATTTT. Translation: CASSFVSTDTQYF.